Listed here are 18 T cell receptor beta chains from one sample, sequenced in a study of cytomegalovirus exposure and HLA in healthy donors. The primer mix had 60 Vbeta and 13 Jbeta primers. The protocol was immunoSEQ multiplex PCR, while the TCRdb copy is restricted to in-frame clones and leaves out a portion. The sample lists 120,000 or so clones, 81% seen once, with about 2% in the top ten. Sequenced sample: PBMCs. All receptors derive from a middle-aged woman in good health and CMV-seronegative.

The chain carries TRBV10-1 and TRBJ1-1, with TRBD1 as a possible D gene (6 bases). The CDR3 totals 17 residues. With 3 bases removed from V and 1 base from J, the gap between germline ends came to 18 bases. Germline V gene sequence: CDR1 WNHNN, CDR2 SYGVQD (reference sequence). The CDR3 bases are TGCGCCAGCAGTGATCTTCCGGGGGGCTCTCGGAACACTGAAGCTTTCTTT. Translating it yields CASSDLPGGSRNTEAFF.

The J gene is TRBJ1-6, the V gene TRBV6-5, with D possibly matching TRBD1 (5 bases). V was pared by 0 bases and J by 9 bases, with 9 bases between. Germline V gene sequence: CDR1 MNHEY, CDR2 SVGAGI. The CDR3 is 14 amino acids. CDR3 protein: CASSYSDKGSPLHF. CDR3 nucleotides: TGTGCCAGCAGTTACTCGGACAAGGGTTCACCCCTCCACTTT.

The V gene is TRBV4-1, the J gene TRBJ2-1, with D tentatively TRBD2 (6 bases). This CDR3 is 15 amino acids long. With 1 base removed from V and 8 bases from J, the gap between germline ends came to 15 bases. Germline V gives CDR1 MGHRA, CDR2 YSYEKL. The CDR3 DNA reads as TGCGCCAGCAGCCAAGTTAGCGGAGCTTCCGATGAGCAGTTCTTC. This gives the protein CASSQVSGASDEQFF.

This clone appeared once. This chain links TRBV30 with TRBJ2-7; 8 bases are a match to TRBD1. V dropped 1 base and J dropped 6; count of bases not matched to a gene: 8. The CDR3 runs to 14 residues. The germline V gene has CDR1 GTSNPN and CDR2 SVGIG (reference sequence). CDR3 in amino acids: CAWSGQGRTVEQYF. CDR3 in DNA: TGTGCCTGGAGTGGACAGGGGCGCACGGTCGAGCAGTACTTC.

The CDR3 loop is CASSIPGQTTYNEQFF. In DNA, the CDR3 is TGTGCCAGTAGTATCCCGGGACAGACAACTTACAATGAGCAGTTCTTC. This chain joins TRBV19 and TRBJ2-1; 7 bases agree with TRBD1. The trim removed 3 bases at V and 4 bases at J, leaving 9 bases unmatched. Germline CDR1 LNHDA, CDR2 SQIVND (reference sequence). The CDR3 runs 16 residues.

V and J are TRBV5-4 and TRBJ2-2; 7 nucleotides line up with TRBD2. The length of the CDR3 is 15 residues. The J segment lost 5 bases and the V segment lost 0 bases, leaving 4 bases of the junction unmatched. Germline values: CDR1 SGHNT, CDR2 YYREEE (reference sequence). This chain's CDR3 is CASSLGGGRTGELFF. The CDR3 DNA reads TGTGCCAGCAGCTTGGGGGGAGGGCGTACCGGGGAGCTGTTTTTT.

The chain has TRBV1 and TRBJ2-2; the table calls TRBD2, which could not be checked here. TRBV1 is termed a pseudogene. This CDR3 is built from 16 residues. The CDR3 DNA is TGCACCAGCAGCCAAGATGCGGTTCTATTTACCGGGGAGCTGTTTTTT. Its translation: CTSSQDAVLFTGELFF.

V usage is TRBV28 and J usage is TRBJ2-3; 11 bases are a match to TRBD2. CDR3 length equals 17 residues. Germline CDR1 MDHEN, CDR2 SYDVKM. Trimming took 4 bases from V and 4 from J; bases not matched to a gene: 10. CDR3 bases: TGTGCCAGCAGTTCGGCCGTAGCGGGAGGGCACCCAGATACGCAGTATTTT. Protein: CASSSAVAGGHPDTQYF.

The rearrangement links TRBV4-3 to TRBJ2-3; D might be TRBD2 (7 bases). This CDR3 comprises 16 residues. V shed 0 bases and J shed 3 bases, with 13 bases lying between them. Germline V gives CDR1 LGHNA, CDR2 YSLEER. CDR3 in DNA: TGCGCCAGCAGCCAAGACGGCGGGGGCGGGACAGATACGCAGTATTTT. Translation: CASSQDGGGGTDTQYF.

The CDR3 sequence is CASSQVDSPSTDTQYF. The CDR3 DNA sequence: TGCGCCAGCAGCCAAGTCGATAGCCCCAGCACAGATACGCAGTATTTT. The chain recombines TRBV4-1 with TRBJ2-3; D not certain. Trimming shortened V by 1 base and J by 0 bases, and 11 bases separated the two germline ends. The germline gives CDR1 MGHRA, CDR2 YSYEKL. The CDR3 has 16 residues.

The sample holds a few counts of this clone. The CDR3 bases are TGTGCCAGCAGTTTTCGACAGGGAGAGCAGTACTTC. Protein: CASSFRQGEQYF. V and J are TRBV27 and TRBJ2-7; 7 nucleotides line up with TRBD1. In germline, CDR1 is MNHEY, CDR2 SMNVEV (reference sequence). After removal of 3 bases from V and 7 bases from J, the junction contained 3 bases not matched to a gene. This CDR3 spans 12 amino acids.

V usage is TRBV11-2 and J usage is TRBJ2-3; 9 nucleotides align to TRBD2. The germline CDR1 and CDR2 sequences are SGHAT and FQNNGV. The CDR3 has 14 amino acids. V shed 0 bases, J shed 10 bases, and the junction held 5 bases outside the gene matches. In nucleotides, the CDR3 is TGTGCCAGCAGCTTAGATCTTGCGGGGGGGTCGCAGTATTTT. Amino acids: CASSLDLAGGSQYF.

The rearrangement links TRBV25-1 to TRBJ1-2, with 12 bases lining up with TRBD1. Germline V lookup: CDR1 MGHDK, CDR2 SYGVNS. V shed 4 bases, J shed 7 bases, and the junction held 7 bases outside the gene matches. The CDR3 covers 15 residues. Here the CDR3 reads CASSGIGTGGSGYTF. CDR3 DNA sequence: TGTGCCAGCAGTGGCATTGGGACAGGGGGCTCTGGCTACACCTTC.

The rearrangement links TRBV4-1 to TRBJ2-1, with 9 bases lining up with TRBD1. V shed 1 base, J shed 4 bases, and the junction held 5 bases outside the gene matches. CDR1 is MGHRA and CDR2 is YSYEKL in the germline V gene. The CDR3 runs to 16 residues. Written as DNA, the CDR3 is TGCGCCAGCAGCCAAGCTTCCGGGACAGGGTACAATGAGCAGTTCTTC. It translates to CASSQASGTGYNEQFF.

The chain has TRBV18 and TRBJ1-2; weak D call: TRBD1 (5 bases). CDR3 length: 14 amino acids. V lost 3 bases, J lost 4 bases, and 12 bases lay in between. Germline loops: CDR1 KGHSH, CDR2 LQKENI. The CDR3 DNA follows: TGTGCCAGCTCACCCGATGGGGCGGCCTATGGCTACACCTTC. It yields the protein CASSPDGAAYGYTF.

V and J are TRBV11-2 and TRBJ2-7; D may be TRBD2 (5 bases). CDR3 length: 14 amino acids. Trimming took off 1 base at V and 13 bases at J, with 20 bases between the two ends. CDR1 is SGHAT and CDR2 is FQNNGV in the germline V gene. The CDR3 here is CASSLGTYRMAPYF. Written as DNA, the CDR3 is TGTGCCAGCAGCTTAGGGACTTATCGGATGGCTCCATACTTC.

The V gene is TRBV5-1, the J gene TRBJ2-1; TRBD2 matches 14 bases. The CDR3 totals 17 residues. Germline V CDR1 and CDR2: SGHRS, YFSETQ. V lost 0 bases and J lost 5; bases outside the gene matches: 4. Here the CDR3 reads CASSLVPGLAGDNEQFF. CDR3 DNA sequence: TGCGCCAGCAGCTTGGTACCGGGACTAGCGGGGGACAATGAGCAGTTCTTC. The whole variable domain, filled in from reference TRBV5-1 and TRBJ2-1, reads KAGVTQTPRYLIKTRGQQVTLSCSPISGHRSVSWYQQTPGQGLQFLFEYFSETQRNKGNFPGRFSGRQFSNSRSEMNVSTLELGDSALYLCASSLVPGLAGDNEQFFGPGTRLTVL.

The gene calls are TRBV7-9 and TRBJ1-4, with 9 bases lining up with TRBD1. The CDR3 has 15 residues. V was clipped by 4 bases and J by 3 bases; unmatched bases: 3. Looked up from germline, CDR1 is SEHNR and CDR2 is FQNEAQ (reference sequence). In nucleotides, the CDR3 is TGTGCCAGCAGCTCGGGACAGGGTGCTAATGAAAAACTGTTTTTT. Translated, it gives CASSSGQGANEKLFF.